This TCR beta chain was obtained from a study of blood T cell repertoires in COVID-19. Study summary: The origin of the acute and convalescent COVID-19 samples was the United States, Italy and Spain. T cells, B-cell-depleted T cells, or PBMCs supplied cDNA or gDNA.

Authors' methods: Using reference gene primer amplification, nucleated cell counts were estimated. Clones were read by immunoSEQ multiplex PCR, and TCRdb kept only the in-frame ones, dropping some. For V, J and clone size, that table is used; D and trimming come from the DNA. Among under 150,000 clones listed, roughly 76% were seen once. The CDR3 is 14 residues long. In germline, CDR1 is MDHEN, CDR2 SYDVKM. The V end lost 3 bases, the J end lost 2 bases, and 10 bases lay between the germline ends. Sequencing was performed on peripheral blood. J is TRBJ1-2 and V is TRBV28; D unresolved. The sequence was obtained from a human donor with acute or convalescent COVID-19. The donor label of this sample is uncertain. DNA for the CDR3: TGTGCCAGCAGTTTCCGGACGGGAAACTATGGCTACACCTTC. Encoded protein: CASSFRTGNYGYTF.